This T cell receptor beta chain was profiled in a study of response to subunit inactivated influenza vaccine. TCRdb recomputed calls from the RT-PCR reads with MiXCR, one row per CDR3 protein. The sample holds 500,000 to 600,000 distinct CDR3 sequences; roughly 12% are singletons and the top ten take 9.5% to 11%. The CDR3 consists of 13 residues. V lost 10 bases and J lost 0; bases outside the gene matches: 5. Germline V gene lookup returns CDR1 MNHNS and CDR2 SASEGT. The same data also contributed to another study, on T cells expressing NK-cell markers. From that report: Scientists made TCR beta cDNA using 5'RACE template switching with UMIs. Out of eight donors sequenced, seven tested HCMV-seropositive and the remaining one seronegative. Several experiments employed an anti-gamma-delta TCR antibody to confine sorting to alpha-beta TCR T cells. In roughly six donors, dominant CD3+CD56+NKG2C+ clonotypes ranked among the top 10 CD8+ clonotypes. Once again these clonotypes came out on top in the CD3+CD56-NKG2C+ fraction of four donors.

Material: PBMCs from blood, obtained on the day of vaccination. This clonotype was obtained from a man aged 45-60 years who received an inactivated influenza vaccine. The rearrangement uses TRBV6-1 and TRBJ1-1; 7 positions match TRBD1. In DNA, the CDR3 is TGTGCCACCCGACAGGGATTGAACACTGAAGCTTTCTTT. As protein: CATRQGLNTEAFF.